The 27 T cell receptor beta chains listed next were all sequenced from one sample in a study of blood T cell repertoires in COVID-19. Method: immunoSEQ multiplex PCR; TCRdb's copy keeps in-frame clones and lacks some. The table includes 70,000 to 90,000 clones, more than 85% detected once. The sample was PBMCs or T cells enriched from blood (not recorded which). The origin of the receptors is a woman between 45 and 60 years old with acute COVID-19.

The chain is built from TRBV15 and TRBJ2-3, with D possibly matching TRBD2 (5 bases). The CDR3 runs to 15 residues. The V end lost 4 bases, the J end lost 4 bases, and 15 bases lay between the germline ends. Germline CDR1 reads LNHNV; CDR2 reads YYDKDF (reference sequence). DNA of the CDR3: TGTGCCACCAGCAACCGACGTCTAGCCTCAGATACGCAGTATTTT. It yields the protein CATSNRRLASDTQYF.

This clone was counted between two and nine times. This rearrangement joins TRBV25-1 to TRBJ2-1, with D maybe TRBD2 (7 bases). This CDR3 has 17 amino acids. Deletions cut 8 bases from V and 2 bases from J, with 22 bases between. The germline V gene has CDR1 MGHDK and CDR2 SYGVNS. The CDR3 is CASSGGGPVPAYNEQFF. CDR3 coding DNA: TGTGCCAGCTCGGGGGGCGGGCCCGTCCCGGCCTACAATGAGCAGTTCTTC.

V and J are TRBV11-2 and TRBJ2-1; maybe TRBD1 (5 bases). Germline assignment: CDR1 SGHAT and CDR2 FQNNGV. Deletions cut 5 bases from V and 5 bases from J, with 16 bases between. The CDR3 runs to 15 residues. CDR3 residues: CASSTYTDRNNEQFF. As DNA, the CDR3 is TGTGCCAGCAGCACCTACACCGACAGAAACAATGAGCAGTTCTTC. Looking up the rest from reference TRBV11-2 and TRBJ2-1 gives the full variable domain: EAGVAQSPRYKIIEKRQSVAFWCNPISGHATLYWYQQILGQGPKLLIQFQNNGVVDDSQLPKDRFSAERLKGVDSTLKIQPAKLEDSAVYLCASSTYTDRNNEQFFGPGTRLTVL.

The chain uses TRBV7-3 and TRBJ2-1, with D perhaps TRBD2 (6 bases). Trimming took 1 base from V and 9 from J, leaving 19 bases between them. Germline V CDR1 and CDR2: SGHTA, FQGTGA. The CDR3 spans 16 residues. CDR3 sequence (DNA): TGTGCCAGCAGCTTAATTATCGGGGACTCCTGGGGTGAGCAGTTCTTC. It specifies CASSLIIGDSWGEQFF. Using reference TRBV7-3 and TRBJ2-1 for the parts outside the CDR3, the full variable domain is GAGVSQTPSNKVTEKGKYVELRCDPISGHTALYWYRQSLGQGPEFLIYFQGTGAADDSGLPNDRFFAVRPEGSVSTLKIQRTERGDSAVYLCASSLIIGDSWGEQFFGPGTRLTVL.

This chain uses TRBV6-6 with TRBJ1-1; D is uncertain. Germline CDR1 MNHNY, CDR2 SVGAGI (reference sequence). The CDR3 covers 14 residues. V shed 2 bases and J shed 2 bases, with 9 bases lying between them. Here the CDR3 DNA reads TGTGCCAGCAGTTACGTAGGAGGAAACACTGAAGCTTTCTTT. It is translated as CASSYVGGNTEAFF.

The chain employs TRBV4-1 and TRBJ2-1; 7 nucleotides agree with TRBD1. The V and J ends lost 4 bases and 8 bases, in that order; junction bases with no gene match: 29. This CDR3 contains 21 residues. CDR1 is MGHRA and CDR2 is YSYEKL in the germline V gene. The CDR3 region is CASSPRRPTGVMNPSIDEQFF. CDR3 in DNA: TGCGCCAGCAGCCCCCGTCGTCCCACAGGGGTGATGAATCCTTCTATCGATGAGCAGTTCTTC.

This chain connects TRBV5-1 to TRBJ2-2; TRBD2 matches 7 bases. The CDR3 is 16 residues long. Germline-derived CDR1 and CDR2 are SGHRS and YFSETQ. The junction had 10 bases not matched to a gene; V was cut back by 3 bases and J by 5 bases. The CDR3 DNA is TGCGCCAGCAGCTCCAGCGGCGGGAGAAGGACCGGGGAGCTGTTTTTT. Translated: CASSSSGGRRTGELFF.

The chain has TRBV2 and TRBJ2-7, with 12 bases aligning to TRBD2. V lost 2 bases, J lost 0 bases, and 5 bases stayed unmatched. Germline V gives CDR1 SNHLY, CDR2 FYNNEI. The CDR3 sequence is 17 residues long. CDR3 region: CASSETMTSGSSYEQYF. The CDR3 nucleotides read TGTGCCAGCAGTGAAACGATGACTAGCGGGAGCTCCTACGAGCAGTACTTC.

The V call is TRBV25-1, the J call TRBJ2-1; D gene ambiguous. The germline CDR1 and CDR2 sequences are MGHDK and SYGVNS. The CDR3 has 15 residues. Trimming cost V 5 bases and J 0 bases, with 11 bases left between them. The CDR3 spells CASSPALSSYNEQFF. For the CDR3, the DNA is TGTGCCAGCAGTCCCGCCTTGAGCTCCTACAATGAGCAGTTCTTC. The full variable domain, with the rest looked up from reference TRBV25-1 and TRBJ2-1, is EADIYQTPRYLVIGTGKKITLECSQTMGHDKMYWYQQDPGMELHLIHYSYGVNSTEKGDLSSESTVSRIRTEHFPLTLESARPSHTSQYLCASSPALSSYNEQFFGPGTRLTVL.

This sequence joins TRBV19 and TRBJ2-3; TRBD1 aligns across 9 bases. The V segment lost 4 bases and the J segment 3 bases; nucleotides outside the gene matches: 5. CDR3 length: 15 residues. Germline V gene sequence: CDR1 LNHDA, CDR2 SQIVND (reference sequence). The CDR3 reads CASSRTGVGTDTQYF. The CDR3 coding sequence is TGTGCCAGTAGTAGGACAGGGGTCGGAACAGATACGCAGTATTTT. Supplemented by reference TRBV19 and TRBJ2-3, the full variable domain reads DGGITQSPKYLFRKEGQNVTLSCEQNLNHDAMYWYRQDPGQGLRLIYYSQIVNDFQKGDIAEGYSVSREKKESFPLTVTSAQKNPTAFYLCASSRTGVGTDTQYFGPGTRLTVL.

The chain recombines TRBV5-4 with TRBJ2-7; a weak D match, TRBD2 (6 bases). Trimming removed 4 bases from V and 6 bases from J, with 17 bases in between. This CDR3 has 14 residues. Per germline, CDR1 SGHNT and CDR2 YYREEE (reference sequence). The CDR3: CASSGALALLEQYF. Here the CDR3 DNA reads TGTGCCAGCAGCGGGGCCCTAGCGCTCCTCGAGCAGTACTTC.

This clone was counted between two and nine times. This chain joins TRBV19 and TRBJ1-3; D unclear. V shed 3 bases and J shed 5 bases, with 11 bases lying between them. CDR1 LNHDA and CDR2 SQIVND come from the germline V gene (reference sequence). There are 14 residues in the CDR3. The CDR3 DNA is TGTGCCAGTAGTATCGACCCAGGTCGAAACACCATATATTTT. Encoded protein: CASSIDPGRNTIYF.

The V call is TRBV4-3, the J call TRBJ2-3, with a possible D match to TRBD2 (6 bases). The length of the CDR3 is 14 residues. Between the trimmed V and J ends, which lost 0 bases and 3 bases, there was a span of 7 bases. Germline lookup yields CDR1 LGHNA and CDR2 YSLEER. CDR3 nucleotide sequence: TGCGCCAGCAGCCAAGATCGGGGGACAGATACGCAGTATTTT. It yields the protein CASSQDRGTDTQYF.

The chain employs TRBV6-5 and TRBJ1-5, with D unclear. Germline CDR1 reads MNHEY; CDR2 reads SVGAGI. V was trimmed by 6 bases and J by 9 bases, leaving 12 bases between them. The CDR3 runs 12 residues. The chain's CDR3 is CASRASDGPQHF. In nucleotides, the CDR3 is TGTGCCAGCAGAGCGTCCGATGGGCCCCAGCATTTT.

The rearrangement uses TRBV5-1 and TRBJ2-1; 14 bases align to TRBD2. This CDR3 comprises 17 residues. CDR1 SGHRS and CDR2 YFSETQ come from the germline V gene. The V gene end was trimmed by 4 bases and the J gene end by 7 bases; junction bases not matched to a gene: 10. CDR3 in amino acids: CASSLPGTSGSRNEQFF. For the CDR3, the DNA is TGCGCCAGCAGCCTGCCCGGGACTAGCGGGAGTCGGAATGAGCAGTTCTTC.

The count of this clone is one. This sequence joins TRBV9 and TRBJ1-1; D remains unclear. The V end lost 0 bases, the J end lost 7 bases, and 10 bases lay between the germline ends. CDR3 length: 13 residues. CDR1 SGDLS and CDR2 YYNGEE come from the germline V gene. The CDR3 DNA is TGTGCCAGCAGCGTAGGAGAGTACCATGAAGCTTTCTTT. Its translation is CASSVGEYHEAFF.

This chain links TRBV5-1 with TRBJ2-3; D is undetermined. This CDR3 has 13 residues. CDR1 SGHRS and CDR2 YFSETQ come from the germline V gene. Trimming took off 1 base at V and 4 bases at J, with 7 bases between the two ends. The chain's CDR3 is CASSLQVPDTQYF. CDR3 coding DNA: TGCGCCAGCAGCTTGCAGGTCCCAGATACGCAGTATTTT.

V gene TRBV7-3 combines with J gene TRBJ2-1; D is uncertain. Trimming took off 1 base at V and 6 bases at J, with 10 bases between the two ends. Germline V lookup: CDR1 SGHTA, CDR2 FQGTGA. The CDR3 length is 14 residues. This chain's CDR3 is CASSLMYGFNEQFF. CDR3 nucleotides: TGTGCCAGCAGCTTAATGTACGGGTTCAATGAGCAGTTCTTC.

The table lists this clone with a count of one. The gene calls are TRBV6-5 and TRBJ1-3; D remains unclear. V lost 8 bases to trimming and J lost 4 bases, with 18 bases between them. CDR3 length: 15 amino acids. The V gene's germline CDR1 is MNHEY and CDR2 SVGAGI. CDR3: CASALGAASGNTIYF. CDR3 sequence (DNA): TGTGCCAGCGCCTTGGGTGCGGCCTCGGGAAACACCATATATTTT.

V and J are TRBV2 and TRBJ1-1; D is unresolved. Trimming cost V 8 bases and J 8 bases, with 12 bases left between them. There are 11 residues in the CDR3. Germline values: CDR1 SNHLY, CDR2 FYNNEI. The CDR3 bases are TGTGCCAGCCATCTTGCGGGGGAAGCTTTCTTT. Protein sequence: CASHLAGEAFF.

The V gene is TRBV7-2, the J gene TRBJ2-5, with a possible D match to TRBD2 (5 bases). This CDR3 has 13 amino acids. Germline V gene lookup returns CDR1 SGHTA and CDR2 FQGNSA. The germline V and J ends were trimmed by 5 bases and 1 base, with 8 bases remaining between them. The CDR3 is CASSVRGQETQYF. CDR3 sequence (DNA): TGTGCCAGCAGCGTCCGGGGCCAAGAGACCCAGTACTTC.

The rearrangement uses TRBV4-1 and TRBJ1-3, with a weak D call TRBD1 (5 bases). Looked up from germline, CDR1 is MGHRA and CDR2 is YSYEKL. V was shortened by 5 bases and J by 0 bases, with 17 bases between the two germline ends. The CDR3 covers 17 residues. The CDR3 reads CASSSTLGGASGNTIYF. CDR3 nucleotides: TGCGCCAGCAGCTCGACGCTGGGGGGAGCCTCTGGAAACACCATATATTTT.

The chain has TRBV11-2 and TRBJ2-7; D is undetermined. CDR3 length equals 11 residues. Trimming shortened V by 5 bases and J by 3 bases, and 5 bases separated the two germline ends. In germline, CDR1 is SGHAT, CDR2 FQNNGV. The CDR3: CASSALYEQYF. For the CDR3, the DNA is TGTGCCAGCAGCGCACTCTACGAGCAGTACTTC.

The chain uses TRBV6-1 and TRBJ2-5; 12 bases fit TRBD1. The CDR3 contains 17 residues. Germline assignment: CDR1 MNHNS and CDR2 SASEGT. The J segment lost 5 bases and the V segment lost 4 bases, leaving 11 bases of the junction unmatched. CDR3 nucleotide sequence: TGTGCCAGCAGTGGCCCTCCCCGGGACAGGGGGCTTGAGACCCAGTACTTC. The encoded protein is CASSGPPRDRGLETQYF.

The chain is built from TRBV19 and TRBJ2-4; D is possibly TRBD1 (5 bases). This CDR3 region has 13 residues. The V gene lost 0 bases and the J gene lost 5 bases, with 5 bases spanning the gap. Germline values: CDR1 LNHDA, CDR2 SQIVND (reference sequence). CDR3 residues: CASSIDRENIQYF. Here the CDR3 DNA reads TGTGCCAGTAGTATAGACAGGGAAAACATTCAGTACTTC.

The J gene is TRBJ2-7, the V gene TRBV20-1, with 9 bases aligning to TRBD2. The CDR3 is made up of 15 amino acids. Germline V gives CDR1 DFQATT, CDR2 SNEGSKA (reference sequence). V was pared by 3 bases and J by 1 base, with 7 bases of the junction left unmatched. The CDR3 coding sequence is TGCAGTGCTAGTCCGGGACTAGCTTCTTCCTACGAGCAGTACTTC. Protein sequence: CSASPGLASSYEQYF.

CDR3: CASSSAGGYEKLFF. CDR3 nucleotides: TGCGCCAGCAGCTCGGCAGGGGGATATGAAAAACTGTTTTTT. The chain carries TRBV5-1 and TRBJ1-4; 7 bases agree with TRBD1. With V trimmed by 3 bases and J by 6 bases, 5 bases remained unmatched. Germline CDR1 is SGHRS and CDR2 is YFSETQ. The CDR3 has 14 residues.